This T cell receptor (beta chain) comes out of a study of T cells in Graves' hyperthyroidism and ophthalmopathy. Amplification of TCR beta CDR3 regions was performed using RNA transcripts as template. HTBI primers drove first-round RT-PCR of the TCR CDR3. Via MiXCR, TCRdb re-called the multiplex PCR reads, giving one row per CDR3 protein. The profile shows 500,000 to 700,000 distinct CDR3 sequences, approximately 15% of them singletons. The CDR3 length is 18 residues. With 1 base clipped from V and 3 bases from J, the junction kept 8 bases outside the gene matches. The clonotype originates from a woman younger than 30 with Graves' hyperthyroidism. The sample consisted of blood. The chain recombines TRBV12-3 or TRBV12-4 with TRBJ2-1; 11 bases line up with TRBD2. The CDR3 is CASSLVIAGGPLYNEQFF. For the CDR3, the DNA is TGTGCCAGCAGTTTAGTCATAGCGGGAGGGCCTCTCTACAATGAGCAGTTCTTC.